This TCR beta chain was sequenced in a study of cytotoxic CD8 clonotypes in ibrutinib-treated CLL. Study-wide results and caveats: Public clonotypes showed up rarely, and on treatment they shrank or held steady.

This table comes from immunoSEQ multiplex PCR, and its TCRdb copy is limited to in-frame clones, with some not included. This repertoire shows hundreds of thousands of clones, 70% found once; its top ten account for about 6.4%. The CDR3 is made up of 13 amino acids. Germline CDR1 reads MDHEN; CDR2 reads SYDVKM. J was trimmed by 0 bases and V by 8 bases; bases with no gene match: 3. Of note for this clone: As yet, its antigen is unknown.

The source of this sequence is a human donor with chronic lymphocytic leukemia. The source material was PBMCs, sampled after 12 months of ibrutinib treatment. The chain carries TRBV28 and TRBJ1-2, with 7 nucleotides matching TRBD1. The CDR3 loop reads CASRDSANYGYTF. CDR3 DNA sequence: TGTGCCAGCCGGGACAGCGCTAACTATGGCTACACCTTC.